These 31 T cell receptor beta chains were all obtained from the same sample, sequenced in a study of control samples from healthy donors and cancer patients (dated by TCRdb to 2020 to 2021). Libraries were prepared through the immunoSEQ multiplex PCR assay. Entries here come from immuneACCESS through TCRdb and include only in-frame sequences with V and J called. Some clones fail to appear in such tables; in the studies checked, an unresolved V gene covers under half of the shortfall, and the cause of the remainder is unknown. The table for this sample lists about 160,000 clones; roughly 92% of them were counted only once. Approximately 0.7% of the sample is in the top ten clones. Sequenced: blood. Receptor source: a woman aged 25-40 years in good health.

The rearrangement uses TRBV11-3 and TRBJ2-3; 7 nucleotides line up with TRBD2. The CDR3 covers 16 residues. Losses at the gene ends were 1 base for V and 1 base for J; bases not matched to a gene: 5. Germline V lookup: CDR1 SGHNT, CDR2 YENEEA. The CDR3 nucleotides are TGTGCCAGCAGCTTAGGCTACCGGGAGGGCACAGATACGCAGTATTTT. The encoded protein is CASSLGYREGTDTQYF.

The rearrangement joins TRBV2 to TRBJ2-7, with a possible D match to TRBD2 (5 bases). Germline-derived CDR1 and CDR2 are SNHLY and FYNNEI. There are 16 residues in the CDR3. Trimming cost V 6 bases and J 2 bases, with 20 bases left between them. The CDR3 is CASSGEPGLETYEQYF. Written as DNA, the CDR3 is TGTGCCAGCAGCGGGGAACCGGGTCTAGAGACCTACGAGCAGTACTTC.

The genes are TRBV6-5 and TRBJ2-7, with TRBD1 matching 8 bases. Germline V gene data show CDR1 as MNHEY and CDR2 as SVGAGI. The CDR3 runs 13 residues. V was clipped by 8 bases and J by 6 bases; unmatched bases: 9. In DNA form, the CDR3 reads TGTGCCAGCTTCCAGGGGGCGGGATCCGAGCAGTACTTC. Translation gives CASFQGAGSEQYF.

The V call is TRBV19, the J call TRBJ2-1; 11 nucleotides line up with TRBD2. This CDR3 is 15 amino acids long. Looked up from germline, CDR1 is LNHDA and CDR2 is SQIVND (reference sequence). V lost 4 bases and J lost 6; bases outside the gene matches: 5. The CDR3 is CASSTASGRTNEQFF. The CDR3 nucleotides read TGTGCCAGTAGTACAGCTAGCGGGAGGACCAATGAGCAGTTCTTC.

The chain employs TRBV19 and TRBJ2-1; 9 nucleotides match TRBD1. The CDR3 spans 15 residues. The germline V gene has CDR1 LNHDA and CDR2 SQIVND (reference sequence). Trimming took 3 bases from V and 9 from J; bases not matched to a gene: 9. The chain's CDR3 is CASSIGDRVYSEQFF. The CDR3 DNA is TGTGCCAGTAGTATCGGGGACAGGGTTTATAGTGAGCAGTTCTTC.

The CDR3 DNA reads TGTGCCAGCAGTTATGGAAAACTGGGAGGGACCCAGTACTTC. Its translation: CASSYGKLGGTQYF. The rearrangement uses TRBV6-5 and TRBJ2-5, with D perhaps TRBD2 (6 bases). Trimming took off 3 bases at V and 7 bases at J, with 15 bases between the two ends. Germline CDR1 MNHEY, CDR2 SVGAGI. CDR3 length equals 14 residues.

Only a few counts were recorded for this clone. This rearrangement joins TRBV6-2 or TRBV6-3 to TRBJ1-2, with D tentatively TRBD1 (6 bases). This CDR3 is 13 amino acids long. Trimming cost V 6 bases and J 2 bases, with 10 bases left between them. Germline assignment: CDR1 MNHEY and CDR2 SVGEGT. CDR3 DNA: TGTGCCAGCAGGTACAGGGTGAACTATGGCTACACCTTC. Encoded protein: CASRYRVNYGYTF.

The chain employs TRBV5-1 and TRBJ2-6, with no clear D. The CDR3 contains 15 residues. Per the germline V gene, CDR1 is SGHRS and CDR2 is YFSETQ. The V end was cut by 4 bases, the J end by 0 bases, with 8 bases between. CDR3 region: CASSPVVSGANVLTF. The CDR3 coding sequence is TGCGCCAGCAGCCCAGTTGTCTCTGGGGCCAACGTCCTGACTTTC.

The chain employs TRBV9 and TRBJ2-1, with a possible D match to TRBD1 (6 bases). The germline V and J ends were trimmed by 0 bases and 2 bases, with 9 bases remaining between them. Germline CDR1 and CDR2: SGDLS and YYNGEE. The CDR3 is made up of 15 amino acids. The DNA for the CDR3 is TGTGCCAGCAGCGTAGTGGGGGCTGCCTACAATGAGCAGTTCTTC. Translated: CASSVVGAAYNEQFF.

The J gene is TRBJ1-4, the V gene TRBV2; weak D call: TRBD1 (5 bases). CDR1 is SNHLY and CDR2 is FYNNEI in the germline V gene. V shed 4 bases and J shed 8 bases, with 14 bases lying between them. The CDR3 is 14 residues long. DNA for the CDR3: TGTGCCAGCAGTGTACCCGGGGGGTACGAAAAACTGTTTTTT. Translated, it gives CASSVPGGYEKLFF.

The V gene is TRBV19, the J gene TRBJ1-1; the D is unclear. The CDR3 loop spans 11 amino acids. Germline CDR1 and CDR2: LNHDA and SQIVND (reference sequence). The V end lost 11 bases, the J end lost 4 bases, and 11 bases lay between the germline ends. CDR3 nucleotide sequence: TGTGCCGCCCGGGGAAGCACTGAAGCTTTCTTT. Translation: CAARGSTEAFF.

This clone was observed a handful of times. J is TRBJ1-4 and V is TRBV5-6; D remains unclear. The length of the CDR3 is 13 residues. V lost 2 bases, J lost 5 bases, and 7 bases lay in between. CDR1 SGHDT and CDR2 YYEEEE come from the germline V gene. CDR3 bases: TGTGCCAGCAGCTTACAAAGAAATGAAAAACTGTTTTTT. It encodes CASSLQRNEKLFF.

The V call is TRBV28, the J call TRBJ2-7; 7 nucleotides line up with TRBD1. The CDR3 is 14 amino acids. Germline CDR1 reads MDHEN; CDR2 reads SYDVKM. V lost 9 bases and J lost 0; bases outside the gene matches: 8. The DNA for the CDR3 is TGTGCCAGTTACGACAGGGCGAGCTCCTACGAGCAGTACTTC. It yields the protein CASYDRASSYEQYF.

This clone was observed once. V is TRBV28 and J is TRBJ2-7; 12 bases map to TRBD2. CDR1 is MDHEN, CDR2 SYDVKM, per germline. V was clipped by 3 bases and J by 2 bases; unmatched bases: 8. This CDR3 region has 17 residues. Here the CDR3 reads CASSLSPLAGGTYEQYF. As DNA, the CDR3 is TGTGCCAGCAGTTTGTCGCCCCTAGCGGGAGGGACCTACGAGCAGTACTTC.

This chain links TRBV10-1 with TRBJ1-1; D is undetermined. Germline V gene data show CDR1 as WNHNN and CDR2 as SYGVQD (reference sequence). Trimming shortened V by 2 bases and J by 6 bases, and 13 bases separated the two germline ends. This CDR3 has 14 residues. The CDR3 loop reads CASSESGVGAEAFF. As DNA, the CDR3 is TGCGCCAGCAGTGAGAGCGGGGTTGGGGCTGAAGCTTTCTTT.

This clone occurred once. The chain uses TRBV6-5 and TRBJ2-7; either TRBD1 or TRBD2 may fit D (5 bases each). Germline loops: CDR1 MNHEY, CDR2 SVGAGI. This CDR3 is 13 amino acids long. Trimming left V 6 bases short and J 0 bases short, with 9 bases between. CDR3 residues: CASSWDHSYEQYF. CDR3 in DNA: TGTGCCAGCAGCTGGGACCACTCCTACGAGCAGTACTTC.

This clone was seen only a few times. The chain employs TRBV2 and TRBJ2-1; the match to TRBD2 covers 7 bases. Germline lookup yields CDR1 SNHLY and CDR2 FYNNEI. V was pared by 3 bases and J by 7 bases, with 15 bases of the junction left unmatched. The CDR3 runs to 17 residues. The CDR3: CASSDLGGSSLWNEQFF. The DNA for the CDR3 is TGTGCCAGCAGTGATTTGGGCGGGAGCTCCCTCTGGAATGAGCAGTTCTTC. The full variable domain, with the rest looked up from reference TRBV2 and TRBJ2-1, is EPEVTQTPSHQVTQMGQEVILRCVPISNHLYFYWYRQILGQKVEFLVSFYNNEISEKSEIFDDQFSVERPDGSNFTLKIRSTKLEDSAMYFCASSDLGGSSLWNEQFFGPGTRLTVL.

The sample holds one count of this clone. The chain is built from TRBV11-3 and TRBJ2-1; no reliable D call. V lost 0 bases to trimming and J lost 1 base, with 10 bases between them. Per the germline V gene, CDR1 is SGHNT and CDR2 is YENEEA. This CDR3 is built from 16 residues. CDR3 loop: CASSLDHKSSYNEQFF. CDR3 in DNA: TGTGCCAGCAGCTTAGATCACAAGTCGTCCTACAATGAGCAGTTCTTC. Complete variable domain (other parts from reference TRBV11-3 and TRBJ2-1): EAGVVQSPRYKIIEKKQPVAFWCNPISGHNTLYWYLQNLGQGPELLIRYENEEAVDDSQLPKDRFSAERLKGVDSTLKIQPAELGDSAVYLCASSLDHKSSYNEQFFGPGTRLTVL.

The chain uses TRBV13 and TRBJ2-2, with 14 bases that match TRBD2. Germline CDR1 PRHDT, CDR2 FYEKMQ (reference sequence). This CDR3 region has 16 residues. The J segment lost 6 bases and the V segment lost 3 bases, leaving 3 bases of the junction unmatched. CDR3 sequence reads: CASSLGLAGAAGELFF. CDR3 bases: TGTGCCAGCAGCTTGGGACTAGCGGGAGCGGCCGGGGAGCTGTTTTTT.

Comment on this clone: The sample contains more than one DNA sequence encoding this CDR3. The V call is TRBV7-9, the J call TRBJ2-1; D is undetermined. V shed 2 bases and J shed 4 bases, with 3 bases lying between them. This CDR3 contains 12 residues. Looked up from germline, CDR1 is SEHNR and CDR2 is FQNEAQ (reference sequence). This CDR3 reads CASSLSYNEQFF. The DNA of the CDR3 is TGTGCCAGCAGCTTAAGTTACAATGAGCAGTTCTTC.

The CDR3 here is CASSGGSYEQYF. The CDR3 nucleotides read TGTGCCAGCAGTGGGGGCTCCTACGAGCAGTACTTC. This rearrangement joins TRBV2 to TRBJ2-7; D is ambiguous. Germline V CDR1 and CDR2: SNHLY, FYNNEI. Trimming stripped 4 bases from V and 0 bases from J, with 4 bases between. This CDR3 is built from 12 residues. The variable domain in full, with the rest retrieved from reference TRBV2 and TRBJ2-7, is EPEVTQTPSHQVTQMGQEVILRCVPISNHLYFYWYRQILGQKVEFLVSFYNNEISEKSEIFDDQFSVERPDGSNFTLKIRSTKLEDSAMYFCASSGGSYEQYFGPGTRLTVT.

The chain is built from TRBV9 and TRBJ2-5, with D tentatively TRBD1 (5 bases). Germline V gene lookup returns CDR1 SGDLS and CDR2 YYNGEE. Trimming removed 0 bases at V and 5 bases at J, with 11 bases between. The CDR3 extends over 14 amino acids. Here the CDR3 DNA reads TGTGCCAGCAGCGTAGCTGGGGCTGGGGAGACCCAGTACTTC. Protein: CASSVAGAGETQYF.

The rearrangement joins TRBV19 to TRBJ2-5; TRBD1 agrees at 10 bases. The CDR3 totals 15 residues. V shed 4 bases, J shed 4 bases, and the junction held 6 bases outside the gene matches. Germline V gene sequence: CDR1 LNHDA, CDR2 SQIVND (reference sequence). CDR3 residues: CASSTDRGKGETQYF. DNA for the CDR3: TGTGCCAGTAGTACGGACAGGGGGAAAGGAGAGACCCAGTACTTC.

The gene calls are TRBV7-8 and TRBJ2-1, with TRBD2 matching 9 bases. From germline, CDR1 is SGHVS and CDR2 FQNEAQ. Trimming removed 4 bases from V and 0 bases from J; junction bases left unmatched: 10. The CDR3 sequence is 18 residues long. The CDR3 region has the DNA TGTGCCAGCAGCTCCGACACTAGCGGGCCTTTCTCCTACAATGAGCAGTTCTTC. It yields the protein CASSSDTSGPFSYNEQFF.

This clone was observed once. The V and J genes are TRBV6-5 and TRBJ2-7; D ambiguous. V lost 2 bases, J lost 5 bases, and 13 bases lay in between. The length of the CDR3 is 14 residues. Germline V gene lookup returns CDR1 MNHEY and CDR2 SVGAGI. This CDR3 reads CASSYTDAGHEQYF. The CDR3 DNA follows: TGTGCCAGCAGTTACACTGACGCAGGCCACGAGCAGTACTTC.

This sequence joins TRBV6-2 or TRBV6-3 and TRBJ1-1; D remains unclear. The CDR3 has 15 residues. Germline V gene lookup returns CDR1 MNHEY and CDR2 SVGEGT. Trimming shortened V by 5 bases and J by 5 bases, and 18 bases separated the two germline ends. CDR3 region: CASSLREVWYTEAFF. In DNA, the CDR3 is TGTGCCAGCAGTCTCCGGGAAGTATGGTATACTGAAGCTTTCTTT.

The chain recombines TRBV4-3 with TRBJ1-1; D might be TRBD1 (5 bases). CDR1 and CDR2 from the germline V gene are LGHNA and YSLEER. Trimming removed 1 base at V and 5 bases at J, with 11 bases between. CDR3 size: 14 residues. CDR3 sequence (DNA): TGCGCCAGCAGCCAAGGTTGGGGGGATACTGAAGCTTTCTTT. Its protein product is CASSQGWGDTEAFF.

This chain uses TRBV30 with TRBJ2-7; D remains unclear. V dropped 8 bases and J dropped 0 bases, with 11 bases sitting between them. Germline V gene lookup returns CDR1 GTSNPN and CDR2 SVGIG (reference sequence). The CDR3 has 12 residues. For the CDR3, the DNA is TGTGCCAGATCGACGGACTCCTACGAGCAGTACTTC. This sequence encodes CARSTDSYEQYF.

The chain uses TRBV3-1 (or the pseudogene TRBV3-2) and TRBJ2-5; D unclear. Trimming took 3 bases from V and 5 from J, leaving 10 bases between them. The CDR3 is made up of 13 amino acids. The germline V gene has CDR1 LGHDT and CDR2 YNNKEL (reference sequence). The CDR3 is CASSQITWETQYF. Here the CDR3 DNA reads TGTGCCAGCAGCCAGATCACCTGGGAGACCCAGTACTTC.

In DNA form, the CDR3 reads TGTGCCAGTAGGGGGGAGGGCACTGCTGAAGCTTTCTTT. Translated, it gives CASRGEGTAEAFF. The chain recombines TRBV19 with TRBJ1-1; tentative D call: TRBD1 (5 bases). CDR1 LNHDA and CDR2 SQIVND come from the germline V gene (reference sequence). The CDR3 has 13 amino acids. Trimming left V 6 bases short and J 6 bases short, with 14 bases between.

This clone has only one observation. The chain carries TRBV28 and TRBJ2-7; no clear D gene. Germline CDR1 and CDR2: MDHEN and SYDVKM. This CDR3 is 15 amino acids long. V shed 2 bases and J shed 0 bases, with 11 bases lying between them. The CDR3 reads CASSLMGSLSYEQYF. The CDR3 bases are TGTGCCAGCAGTTTAATGGGATCCCTCTCCTACGAGCAGTACTTC.